Listed below are T cell receptor beta chains from one sample, sequenced in a study of tumor and adjacent non-tumor tissue in lung cancer. In TCRdb, the multiplex PCR reads were re-called with MiXCR into one record per CDR3 protein. Altogether 85,000 or so distinct CDR3 sequences are present, 76% being singletons, with the ten largest covering less than 25%. Sequencing was done on a sample of distant non-tumor lung tissue. These receptor sequences come from a woman aged 45 to 65 with non-small cell lung cancer. CDR3s include the opening cysteine and the closing phenylalanine or tryptophan. D genes are given only for firm matches. Clone size is shown for a subset of rows, as once, few, many or a class of expanded clone.

D: -; V: TRBV6-1; J: TRBJ1-5; length: 15; size: -; DNA: TGTGCCAGCACTGTAGGGGGATTCGACAATCAGCCCCAGCATTTT; CDR3: CASTVGGFDNQPQHF
D: -; V: TRBV11-2; J: TRBJ2-7; length: 12; size: once; DNA: TGCACCAGCAGCTTAAGCAGCGCGGAGCAGTACTTC; CDR3: CTSSLSSAEQYF
D: TRBD2; V: TRBV6-5; J: TRBJ2-1; length: 16; size: once; DNA: TGTGCCAGCAGTTTTAAAGTCCTAGCGGAACCTATTGAGCAGTTCTTC; CDR3: CASSFKVLAEPIEQFF
D: -; V: TRBV6-2/TRBV6-3; J: TRBJ1-1; length: 14; size: few; DNA: TGTGTCAGCAGTTACTTCGGACTGAGAAATGAAGCTTTCTTT; CDR3: CVSSYFGLRNEAFF
D: -; V: TRBV14; J: TRBJ2-7; length: 15; size: -; DNA: TGTGCCAGCAGTTTCGGGACGGGGATAGCCTACGAGCAGTACTTC; CDR3: CASSFGTGIAYEQYF
D: TRBD1; V: TRBV5-4; J: TRBJ1-4; length: 14; size: -; DNA: TGTGCCAGTAGATTGGACAGGGGTAGTGAAAAACTGTTTTTT; CDR3: CASRLDRGSEKLFF
D: TRBD2; V: TRBV29-1; J: TRBJ2-2; length: 16; size: once; DNA: TGCAGCGTGATGACTAACGGGAGGGAAGGTACCGGGGAGCTATTTTTT; CDR3: CSVMTNGREGTGELFF
D: -; V: TRBV20-1; J: TRBJ2-1; length: 15; size: many; DNA: TGCAGTGCTGGAGGACTATCTCTCTCCTACAATGAGCAGTTCTTC; CDR3: CSAGGLSLSYNEQFF
D: -; V: TRBV6-6; J: TRBJ2-5; length: 15; size: -; DNA: TGTGCCAGCAGACCACCGGACCCAGCTGGGGAGACCCACTACTTC; CDR3: CASRPPDPAGETHYF
D: -; V: TRBV29-1; J: TRBJ2-7; length: 14; size: -; DNA: TGCAGCATTGGTAACTGTCAGGGGTTCAACGGGCAGTACTTC; CDR3: CSIGNCQGFNGQYF
D: -; V: TRBV6-5; J: TRBJ2-7; length: 14; size: once; DNA: TGTGCCACTAGTTACTCCCCCGAGAGGAACGAGCAGTACTTC; CDR3: CATSYSPERNEQYF
D: TRBD1; V: TRBV11-2; J: TRBJ2-3; length: 15; size: -; DNA: TGTACCAGCAGTTTAGGACCCCCAGGGGGCCATACGCAGTATTTT; CDR3: CTSSLGPPGGHTQYF
D: -; V: TRBV7-2; J: TRBJ2-3; length: 14; size: -; DNA: TGTGCCAGCAGCTTATATGTCAACACAGATACGCTGTATTTT; CDR3: CASSLYVNTDTLYF
D: -; V: TRBV6-6; J: TRBJ2-7; length: 11; size: once; DNA: TGTGCCAGCGTGGAAAATTACGAGCAATACTTC; CDR3: CASVENYEQYF
D: TRBD1; V: TRBV24-1; J: TRBJ2-3; length: 16; size: -; DNA: TGTGCCACCAGTGACTCCGGACAGGGTTACACAGATACGCAGTATTTT; CDR3: CATSDSGQGYTDTQYF
D: -; V: TRBV11-2; J: TRBJ2-2; length: 15; size: once; DNA: TGTGACAGCAGCCCAGCGCGAGGGGACACCGGGGAGCTGTTTTTT; CDR3: CDSSPARGDTGELFF
D: TRBD1; V: TRBV14; J: TRBJ1-6; length: 17; size: -; DNA: TGTGCCAGCTGCCAAGATTCCAGGGGGTTTTTAAATTCACCCCTCCACTTT; CDR3: CASCQDSRGFLNSPLHF
D: -; V: TRBV6-2/TRBV6-3; J: TRBJ2-3; length: 14; size: -; DNA: TGTGCCAGCAGTGGATTAGTGGCAACAGATACGCAGTATTTT; CDR3: CASSGLVATDTQYF
D: -; V: TRBV10-1; J: TRBJ2-5; length: 12; size: -; DNA: TGCGCCAGACGCACCATGAGAGAGGTCCAGTACTTC; CDR3: CARRTMREVQYF
D: TRBD1; V: TRBV6-5; J: TRBJ2-3; length: 19; size: -; DNA: TGTGCTAGCAGACTTTTCAAAGGACAGGGAGCAAAGGGCACAGATACGCAGTGTTTT; CDR3: CASRLFKGQGAKGTDTQCF
D: -; V: TRBV12-3/TRBV12-4; J: TRBJ2-2; length: 16; size: -; DNA: TGTGCCAGCAGTTTAGGGACAGAGACAAACACCGGGGAGCTGTTGTTC; CDR3: CASSLGTETNTGELLF
D: -; V: TRBV12-3/TRBV12-4; J: TRBJ1-1; length: 13; size: -; DNA: TGTGCAAGCAGCGAAAGTCAGGAGACTGAAGCTTTCTTT; CDR3: CASSESQETEAFF
D: -; V: TRBV28; J: TRBJ2-7; length: 14; size: once; DNA: TGTGCCAGCAGTTCGAGCAGGGACGTTTGTGTGCAGTACTTC; CDR3: CASSSSRDVCVQYF
D: -; V: TRBV11-2; J: TRBJ2-1; length: 14; size: -; DNA: TGTGCCAGCAGCTTAGAGACTATCTACAATGAGCAGTTCTTC; CDR3: CASSLETIYNEQFF
D: -; V: TRBV11-2; J: TRBJ2-7; length: 13; size: -; DNA: TGTGCCAGCAGCATTGGCAGCAATTACGAGCAGTACTTC; CDR3: CASSIGSNYEQYF
D: -; V: TRBV29-1; J: TRBJ2-4; length: 13; size: -; DNA: TGCAGCGTTTTCAAACAAGGGGTAGACGTTCAGTACTTC; CDR3: CSVFKQGVDVQYF
D: TRBD1; V: TRBV28; J: TRBJ2-7; length: 14; size: -; DNA: TGTGCCAGCAGTTTCCCCGGACAGGGTTATGAGCTGTACTTC; CDR3: CASSFPGQGYELYF
D: -; V: TRBV6-5; J: TRBJ1-2; length: 15; size: -; DNA: TGTGCCAGCAGGCCCGACAGAAAGTACAACTATGGCTACACCTTC; CDR3: CASRPDRKYNYGYTF
D: -; V: TRBV7-2; J: TRBJ2-2; length: 13; size: -; DNA: TGTGCCAGCAGCTTAGTTCCTGACGGGGAGCTGTTTTTT; CDR3: CASSLVPDGELFF
D: TRBD1; V: TRBV7-8; J: TRBJ2-3; length: 13; size: many; DNA: TGTGCCAGCAGGTCGGACAGGCCAGATACGCAGTATTTT; CDR3: CASRSDRPDTQYF
D: -; V: TRBV19; J: TRBJ1-3; length: 16; size: -; DNA: TGTGCCAGTTCTATACGGGGTCCCACCTCTGGAAACACCATATATTTT; CDR3: CASSIRGPTSGNTIYF
D: -; V: TRBV7-8; J: TRBJ2-5; length: 14; size: once; DNA: TGTGCCAGCAGCCCTATCACCGGGACCGAGACCCATTACTTC; CDR3: CASSPITGTETHYF
D: -; V: TRBV29-1; J: TRBJ1-1; length: 12; size: -; DNA: TGCAGCGCTAGGACTGAGGACACCGAAGCTCTCTTT; CDR3: CSARTEDTEALF
D: -; V: TRBV11-2; J: TRBJ2-1; length: 15; size: -; DNA: TGTGCCATCAGCTTAGATTACGGCGCTTGGCATGGGCAGTTCTTC; CDR3: CAISLDYGAWHGQFF
D: -; V: TRBV29-1; J: TRBJ2-1; length: 16; size: -; DNA: TGCAGCGCTGGAGATCTAACTAGCAGGACCCTTAATGAGCAGTTCTTC; CDR3: CSAGDLTSRTLNEQFF
D: TRBD1; V: TRBV6-5; J: TRBJ1-5; length: 15; size: -; DNA: TGTGCCAGTAGTCTCGGGACAGGGGACAATCAGCCCCAGCATTTT; CDR3: CASSLGTGDNQPQHF
D: -; V: TRBV28; J: TRBJ2-7; length: 13; size: -; DNA: TGTGCCAGCAATCCAGGGTCCTCCTACGAGCATTACTTC; CDR3: CASNPGSSYEHYF
D: -; V: TRBV29-1; J: TRBJ1-4; length: 12; size: -; DNA: TGCAGCGTTGAACTCAGTGGGGAAAAACTGTTTTTT; CDR3: CSVELSGEKLFF
D: -; V: TRBV12-1; J: TRBJ1-4; length: 16; size: -; DNA: TGTGCCAGTAGCCGGGAACAGATACCAACTAATGAAAAACTGTTTTTT; CDR3: CASSREQIPTNEKLFF
D: -; V: TRBV6-5; J: TRBJ2-7; length: 14; size: -; DNA: TGTGCCAGCAGTTACTCACCCGGGATGAACGAGCAGAACTTC; CDR3: CASSYSPGMNEQNF
D: -; V: TRBV5-1; J: TRBJ2-3; length: 16; size: -; DNA: TGCGCCAGCAGCCCGGCCCCCAGCGGCCCCACAGGGACGCAGTATTTT; CDR3: CASSPAPSGPTGTQYF
D: -; V: TRBV11-2; J: TRBJ2-2; length: 13; size: -; DNA: TGTGCCAGCATCTTCGAGAACATTGGGGAGCTGTTTTTT; CDR3: CASIFENIGELFF
D: -; V: TRBV6-5; J: TRBJ1-3; length: 15; size: once; DNA: TGTACCTGCAGTTACTATGGGAGCTCTGGAAATACCATATATTTT; CDR3: CTCSYYGSSGNTIYF
D: -; V: TRBV28; J: TRBJ2-5; length: 14; size: once; DNA: TGTGCCAGCACTTTACCGGGTCGTCTAGAGACCCAGTACTTC; CDR3: CASTLPGRLETQYF
D: -; V: TRBV29-1; J: TRBJ1-1; length: 13; size: medium-sized; DNA: TGCAGCGTTGGCCGGCCTATGAACACTGAAGCTTTCTTT; CDR3: CSVGRPMNTEAFF
D: -; V: TRBV30; J: TRBJ2-6; length: 15; size: -; DNA: TGTCCCTGGAGTGGAGGGGCGCTTGGGGCAAACGTCCTGACTTTC; CDR3: CPWSGGALGANVLTF
D: -; V: TRBV5-1; J: TRBJ2-1; length: 16; size: once; DNA: TGCGCCAGCAGCCCATTTTTCGACAGAGCCAACGATGAGCAGTTCTTC; CDR3: CASSPFFDRANDEQFF
D: -; V: TRBV29-1; J: TRBJ2-1; length: 17; size: -; DNA: TGCAGCGTTGAAGATCTAAGAGGGTGGAGCTCATACAATGAGCAGTTCTTC; CDR3: CSVEDLRGWSSYNEQFF
D: -; V: TRBV11-2; J: TRBJ2-2; length: 12; size: -; DNA: TGTACTAGCTGCGAAGTCACCGGGGAGCTGTTTTTT; CDR3: CTSCEVTGELFF
D: -; V: TRBV2; J: TRBJ2-2; length: 13; size: -; DNA: TGTGCCAGCAATGGAGAAGGGCCCGGGGAGCTGTTTTTT; CDR3: CASNGEGPGELFF
D: TRBD1; V: TRBV18; J: TRBJ2-7; length: 16; size: few; DNA: TGTGCCAGCTCACCCCGCCGACAGGGAGACTCCTACGAGCAGTACTTC; CDR3: CASSPRRQGDSYEQYF
D: TRBD1; V: TRBV5-6; J: TRBJ2-7; length: 18; size: -; DNA: TGTCTCAGCAGCTCATCCGGGACAGGGACGCCAGCGTCCTACGAGCAGTACTTC; CDR3: CLSSSSGTGTPASYEQYF